The clone carrying this TCR beta chain was found a few times. Its antigen remains unidentified. Trimming removed 6 bases at V and 7 bases at J, with 10 bases between. This CDR3 spans 12 amino acids. CDR1 and CDR2 (germline): LNHDA, SQIVND (reference sequence). The data derive from a study of Ad26.COV2.S vaccination and SARS-CoV-2 variants. Broader study findings: Vaccine and placebo recipients had similar non-spike TCR breadth. Total T cell responses were possibly underestimated by TCR breadth and depth analyses. Spike-specific TCR breadth ran higher among vaccine recipients than placebo recipients.

Clones were sequenced by immunoSEQ multiplex PCR, and TCRdb holds only the in-frame ones, with some missing. The table lists some 350,000 clones, 92% of them singletons. The sequence derives from a human donor who had recovered from COVID-19. This chain connects TRBV19 to TRBJ1-5, with a tentative D call TRBD1 (5 bases). The specimen comprised peripheral blood, sampled after recovery from COVID-19. The DNA of the CDR3 is TGTGCCAGTAGGGATGGGGCACAGCCCCAGCATTTT. It encodes CASRDGAQPQHF.